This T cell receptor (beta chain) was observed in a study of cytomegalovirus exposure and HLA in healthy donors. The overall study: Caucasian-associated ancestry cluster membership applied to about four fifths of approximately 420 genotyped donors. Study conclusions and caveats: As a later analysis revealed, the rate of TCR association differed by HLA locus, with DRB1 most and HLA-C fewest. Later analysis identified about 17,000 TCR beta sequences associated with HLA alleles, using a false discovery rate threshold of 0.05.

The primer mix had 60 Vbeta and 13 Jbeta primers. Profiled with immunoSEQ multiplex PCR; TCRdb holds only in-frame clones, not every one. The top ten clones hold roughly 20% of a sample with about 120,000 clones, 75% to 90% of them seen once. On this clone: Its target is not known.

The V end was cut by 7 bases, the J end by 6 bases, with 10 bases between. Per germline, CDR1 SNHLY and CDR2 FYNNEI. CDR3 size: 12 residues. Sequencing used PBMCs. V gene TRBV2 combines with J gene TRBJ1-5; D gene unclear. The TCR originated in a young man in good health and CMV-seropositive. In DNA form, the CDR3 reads TGTGCCAGCACGATGGGGAGTCAGCCCCAGCATTTT. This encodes CASTMGSQPQHF.